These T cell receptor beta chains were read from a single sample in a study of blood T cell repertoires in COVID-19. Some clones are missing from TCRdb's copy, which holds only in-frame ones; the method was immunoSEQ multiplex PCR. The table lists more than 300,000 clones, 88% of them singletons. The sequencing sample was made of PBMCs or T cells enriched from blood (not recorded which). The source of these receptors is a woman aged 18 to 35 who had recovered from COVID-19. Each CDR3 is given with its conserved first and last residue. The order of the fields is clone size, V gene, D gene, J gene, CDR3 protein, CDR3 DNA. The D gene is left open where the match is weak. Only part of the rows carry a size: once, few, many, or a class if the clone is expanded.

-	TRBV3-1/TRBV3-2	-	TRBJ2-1	CASSQDLTGSYNEQFF	TGTGCCAGCAGCCAAGATTTGACGGGGTCTTACAATGAGCAGTTCTTC
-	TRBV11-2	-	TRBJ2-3	CASSLDGVLTSTDTQYF	TGTGCCAGCAGCTTAGACGGGGTCCTAACTAGCACAGATACGCAGTATTTT
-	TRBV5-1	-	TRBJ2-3	CASSPTPEVAADTQYF	TGCGCCAGCAGCCCTACCCCGGAAGTAGCGGCAGATACGCAGTATTTT
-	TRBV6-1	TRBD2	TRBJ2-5	CASTERGGEETQYF	TGTGCCAGCACTGAAAGGGGAGGGGAAGAGACCCAGTACTTC
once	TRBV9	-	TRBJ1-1	CASSRGNTEAFF	TGTGCCAGCAGCAGGGGCAACACTGAAGCTTTCTTT
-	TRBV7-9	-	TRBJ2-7	CASSLSGRVRVEQYF	TGTGCCAGCAGCTTAAGTGGTCGGGTCCGGGTCGAGCAGTACTTC
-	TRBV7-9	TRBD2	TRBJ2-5	CASTQRPSGGPRVWVETQYF	TGTGCCAGCACCCAAAGACCCAGCGGGGGGCCGAGAGTATGGGTGGAGACCCAGTACTTC
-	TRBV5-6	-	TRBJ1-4	CASSFYPQGEKLFF	TGTGCCAGCAGCTTTTACCCTCAGGGTGAAAAACTGTTTTTT
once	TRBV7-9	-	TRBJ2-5	CASSLATQETQYF	TGTGCCAGCAGCTTAGCTACTCAAGAGACCCAGTACTTC
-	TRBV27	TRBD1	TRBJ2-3	CASSGQGDTQYF	TGTGCCAGCAGTGGACAGGGAGATACGCAGTATTTT
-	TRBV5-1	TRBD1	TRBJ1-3	CASSYRGSGNTIYF	TGCGCCAGCAGCTACAGGGGCTCTGGAAACACCATATATTTT
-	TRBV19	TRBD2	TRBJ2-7	CASSLAGAYEQYF	TGTGCCAGTAGTCTAGCGGGGGCCTACGAGCAGTACTTC
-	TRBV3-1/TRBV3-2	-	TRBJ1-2	CASSWRGEANYGYTF	TGTGCCAGCTCCTGGAGGGGAGAGGCGAACTATGGCTACACCTTC
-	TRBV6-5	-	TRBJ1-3	CASSYQSSGNTIYF	TGTGCCAGCAGTTACCAATCCTCTGGAAACACCATATATTTT
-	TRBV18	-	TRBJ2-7	CASSPPQDRDLPRTSDPEQYF	TGTGCCAGCTCACCACCTCAGGACAGGGACCTTCCAAGGACTAGCGATCCCGAGCAGTACTTC
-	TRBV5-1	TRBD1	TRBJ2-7	CASSKDRDINEQYF	TGCGCCAGCAGCAAGGACAGGGATATCAACGAGCAGTACTTC
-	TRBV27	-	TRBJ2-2	CASSRSRGTGELFF	TGTGCCAGCAGTAGGTCTAGGGGCACCGGGGAGCTGTTTTTT
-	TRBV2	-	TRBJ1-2	CAGQEGVPHGYTF	TGTGCCGGTCAAGAGGGAGTCCCTCATGGCTACACCTTC
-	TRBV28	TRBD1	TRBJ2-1	CASSRGQGTKEQFF	TGTGCCAGCAGCCGCGGACAGGGAACGAAGGAGCAGTTCTTC
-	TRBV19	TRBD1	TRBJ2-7	CASSAQGAAYEQYF	TGTGCCAGTAGTGCACAGGGGGCCGCCTACGAGCAGTACTTC
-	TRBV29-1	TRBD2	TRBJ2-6	CSVESFGRGSGANVLTF	TGCAGCGTTGAATCTTTCGGGAGGGGCTCTGGGGCCAACGTCCTGACTTTC
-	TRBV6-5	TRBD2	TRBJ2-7	CASSYNGGAYEQYF	TGTGCCAGCAGTTACAACGGGGGGGCTTACGAGCAGTACTTC
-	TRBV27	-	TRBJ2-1	CASRGRAHNEQFF	TGTGCCAGCAGGGGCAGGGCCCACAATGAGCAGTTCTTC
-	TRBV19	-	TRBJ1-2	CASSIDLSGLDYGYTF	TGTGCCAGTAGTATAGATCTATCAGGGTTGGACTATGGCTACACCTTC
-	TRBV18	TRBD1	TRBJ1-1	CASSPVTGSIGAFF	TGTGCCAGCTCACCAGTGACAGGGTCCATTGGAGCTTTCTTT
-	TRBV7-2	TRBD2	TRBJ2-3	CASSPSGGRVTDTQYF	TGTGCCAGCAGCCCCAGCGGGGGGCGGGTCACAGATACGCAGTATTTT